The 18 T cell receptor beta chains below all came from one sample that was sequenced in a study of beta chain features in type 1 diabetes. cDNA synthesis used the whole RNA isolate, giving expressed TCRB sequences. Data came from immunoSEQ multiplex PCR; TCRdb stores just in-frame clones and leaves some out. The sample consists of some 250,000 clones, 25% to 30% of them appearing once. The sequenced sample was central memory CD4+ T cells from blood. The receptors shown here come from a man aged 30-40 years in good health.

This clone was detected only a few times. The V and J genes are TRBV18 and TRBJ2-1; TRBD1 agrees at 7 bases. CDR1 is KGHSH and CDR2 is LQKENI in the germline V gene. The CDR3 is 14 residues long. Trimming removed 7 bases from V and 7 bases from J; junction bases left unmatched: 10. The CDR3 DNA reads as TGTGCCAGCTTAAGCGACAGGGACGGGAATGAGCAGTTCTTC. Amino acids: CASLSDRDGNEQFF.

The chain combines TRBV29-1 with TRBJ2-3; a possible D gene is TRBD2 (5 bases). The CDR3 contains 13 residues. Trimming took off 4 bases at V and 3 bases at J, with 11 bases between the two ends. Germline V CDR1 and CDR2: SQVTM, ANQGSEA. The CDR3 DNA reads TGCAGCGTTGGAGACACGGGGACAGATACGCAGTATTTT. It is translated as CSVGDTGTDTQYF.

This chain uses TRBV7-2 with TRBJ2-7, with 12 positions matching TRBD1. The CDR3 runs 14 residues. CDR1 is SGHTA and CDR2 is FQGNSA in the germline V gene. The V and J ends lost 5 bases and 5 bases, in that order; junction bases with no gene match: 4. The CDR3 here is CASSRGQGANEQYF. The CDR3 DNA follows: TGTGCCAGCAGCCGGGGACAGGGGGCAAACGAGCAGTACTTC. The entire variable domain, with the rest obtained from reference TRBV7-2 and TRBJ2-7, is as follows: GAGVSQSPSNKVTEKGKDVELRCDPISGHTALYWYRQSLGQGLEFLIYFQGNSAPDKSGLPSDRFSAERTGGSVSTLTIQRTQQEDSAVYLCASSRGQGANEQYFGPGTRLTVT.

The chain links TRBV4-3 to TRBJ2-7; 10 nucleotides line up with TRBD2. With V trimmed by 3 bases and J by 2 bases, 4 bases remained unmatched. The germline gives CDR1 LGHNA, CDR2 YSLEER. The CDR3 is 15 residues long. CDR3: CASSQALAGAYEQYF. The DNA for the CDR3 is TGCGCCAGCAGCCAGGCTCTAGCGGGAGCCTACGAGCAGTACTTC.

The rearrangement joins TRBV2 to TRBJ1-2, with 8 bases fitting TRBD1. Germline lookup yields CDR1 SNHLY and CDR2 FYNNEI. With V trimmed by 5 bases and J by 4 bases, 3 bases remained unmatched. The CDR3 extends over 13 amino acids. For the CDR3, the DNA is TGTGCCAGCAGTCTCGGACAGGGCTATGGCTACACCTTC. It yields the protein CASSLGQGYGYTF. Full variable domain (outside the CDR3, taken from reference TRBV2 and TRBJ1-2): EPEVTQTPSHQVTQMGQEVILRCVPISNHLYFYWYRQILGQKVEFLVSFYNNEISEKSEIFDDQFSVERPDGSNFTLKIRSTKLEDSAMYFCASSLGQGYGYTFGSGTRLTVV.

This clone was counted between two and nine times. This chain joins TRBV29-1 and TRBJ2-1; maybe TRBD2 (5 bases). The CDR3 runs to 12 residues. The germline V gene encodes CDR1 SQVTM and CDR2 ANQGSEA. The germline V and J ends were trimmed by 4 bases and 4 bases, with 8 bases remaining between them. The CDR3 DNA sequence: TGCAGCGTTGGGGAGCTGTACAATGAGCAGTTCTTC. As protein: CSVGELYNEQFF.

V usage is TRBV7-9 and J usage is TRBJ2-2; the match to TRBD1 covers 8 bases. With V trimmed by 6 bases and J by 0 bases, 0 bases remained unmatched. The CDR3 spans 14 residues. The germline CDR1 and CDR2 sequences are SEHNR and FQNEAQ (reference sequence). For the CDR3, the DNA is TGTGCCAGCAGGGGACAGGCGAACACCGGGGAGCTGTTTTTT. This translates into CASRGQANTGELFF.

This clone was counted only a few times. The genes are TRBV29-1 and TRBJ2-5, with unresolved D. Germline CDR1 is SQVTM and CDR2 is ANQGSEA. Deletions cut 6 bases from V and 1 base from J, with 9 bases between. The CDR3 covers 12 residues. As DNA, the CDR3 is TGCAGCGTGGGCCCTAGCCAAGAGACCCAGTACTTC. This codes for CSVGPSQETQYF.

The chain links TRBV4-1 to TRBJ2-7; no firm D call. Trimming shortened V by 8 bases and J by 3 bases, and 8 bases separated the two germline ends. Germline V lookup: CDR1 MGHRA, CDR2 YSYEKL. The CDR3 contains 11 residues. The CDR3 DNA reads as TGCGCCAGCCCCACTGTCTACGAGCAGTACTTC. Protein: CASPTVYEQYF.

This chain connects TRBV7-6 to TRBJ2-6; 11 bases fit TRBD2. Germline CDR1 SGHVS, CDR2 FNYEAQ. Trimming removed 4 bases from V and 0 bases from J; junction bases left unmatched: 2. The CDR3 totals 17 residues. DNA of the CDR3: TGTGCCAGCAGCTCAACTAGCGGGGGCTCTGGGGCCAACGTCCTGACTTTC. It yields the protein CASSSTSGGSGANVLTF.

V usage is TRBV9 and J usage is TRBJ1-3; D is undetermined. The CDR3 covers 14 residues. V shed 0 bases and J shed 4 bases, with 8 bases lying between them. Germline-derived CDR1 and CDR2 are SGDLS and YYNGEE. The CDR3 coding sequence is TGTGCCAGCAGCGTAGAGATGGGCGGAAACACCATATATTTT. Translated, it gives CASSVEMGGNTIYF.

This clone occurred a few times. The sample has other DNA sequences that encode this CDR3 too. J is TRBJ2-3 and V is TRBV18; the D gene is possibly TRBD1 (6 bases). There are 14 residues in the CDR3. CDR1 is KGHSH and CDR2 is LQKENI in the germline V gene. V was pared by 6 bases and J by 1 base, with 11 bases between. Written as DNA, the CDR3 is TGTGCCAGCTCGCCTCGACAGGGCACAGATACGCAGTATTTT. This sequence encodes CASSPRQGTDTQYF.

This clone has more than one count but fewer than ten. This chain links TRBV7-2 with TRBJ1-3; D not resolved. The V gene's germline CDR1 is SGHTA and CDR2 FQGNSA. V was trimmed by 9 bases and J by 2 bases, leaving 8 bases between them. This CDR3 contains 12 residues. Here the CDR3 reads CASRSTGNTIYF. The CDR3 nucleotides are TGTGCCAGTCGCTCCACTGGAAACACCATATATTTT.

This sequence joins TRBV7-7 and TRBJ2-3, with 7 bases fitting TRBD2. V was pared by 8 bases and J by 0 bases, with 8 bases of the junction left unmatched. The CDR3 is 15 residues long. The germline V gene encodes CDR1 SSHAT and CDR2 FNYEAQ (reference sequence). As DNA, the CDR3 is TGTGCCAGCTCCCCTCGGGGGGAAAGCACAGATACGCAGTATTTT. As protein: CASSPRGESTDTQYF.

This clone showed up just a few times. The chain combines TRBV29-1 with TRBJ2-2, with 7 nucleotides matching TRBD1. CDR1 and CDR2 (germline): SQVTM, ANQGSEA. V trimming: 6 bases; J trimming: 1 base; junction bases outside the gene matches: 8. The CDR3 loop spans 15 amino acids. The DNA for the CDR3 is TGCAGCGTGAAAGGGACAGCTAAGAACACCGGGGAGCTGTTTTTT. It translates to CSVKGTAKNTGELFF.

Notes on this clone: An end of the junction does not agree with germline; a read error may underlie this. The V gene is TRBV29-1, the J gene TRBJ2-3, with D tentatively TRBD2 (5 bases). Germline-derived CDR1 and CDR2 are SQVTM and ANQGSEA. The CDR3 consists of 14 residues. The CDR3 DNA sequence: TGCCGCGTTGAAGGGAGAAGGGGCACAGATACGCAGTATTTT. Residues: CRVEGRRGTDTQYF.

The J gene is TRBJ2-3, the V gene TRBV5-6; 11 bases match TRBD2. CDR3 length: 17 residues. V lost 4 bases and J lost 5; bases outside the gene matches: 12. In germline, CDR1 is SGHDT, CDR2 YYEEEE. CDR3 coding DNA: TGTGCCAGCAGCCCTAGCGGGAGGATAATGTTATTAGATACGCAGTATTTT. This translates into CASSPSGRIMLLDTQYF.

This clone showed up just a few times. Other DNA variants within this sample encode the same CDR3. This chain uses TRBV6-1 with TRBJ2-2; D gene unclear. The V end was cut by 0 bases, the J end by 5 bases, with 13 bases between. The CDR3 totals 16 residues. Germline lookup yields CDR1 MNHNS and CDR2 SASEGT. CDR3: CASSEASPGRTGELFF. In DNA, the CDR3 is TGTGCCAGCAGTGAAGCTTCCCCAGGTCGGACCGGGGAGCTGTTTTTT.